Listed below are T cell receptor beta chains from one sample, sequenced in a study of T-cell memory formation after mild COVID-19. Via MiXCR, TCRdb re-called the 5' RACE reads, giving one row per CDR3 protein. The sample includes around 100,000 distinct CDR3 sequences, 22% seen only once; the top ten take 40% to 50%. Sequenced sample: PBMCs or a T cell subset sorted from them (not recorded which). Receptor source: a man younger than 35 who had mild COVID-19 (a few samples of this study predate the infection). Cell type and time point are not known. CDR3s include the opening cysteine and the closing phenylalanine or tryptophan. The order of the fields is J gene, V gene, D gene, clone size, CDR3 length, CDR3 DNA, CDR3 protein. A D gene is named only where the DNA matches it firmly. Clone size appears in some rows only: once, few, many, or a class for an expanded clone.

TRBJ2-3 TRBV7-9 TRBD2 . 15 TGTGCCAGCAGCCAACTAGCGGGGGCGGAGGATACGCAGTATTTT CASSQLAGAEDTQYF
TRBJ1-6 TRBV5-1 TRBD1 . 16 TGCGCCAGCAGCCTACCGGACAGGGGGTCCGTTTCACCCCTCCACTTT CASSLPDRGSVSPLHF
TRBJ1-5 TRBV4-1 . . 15 TGCGCCAGCAGCCACCCGGGCCCCCCCTGGCAGCCCCAGCATTTT CASSHPGPPWQPQHF
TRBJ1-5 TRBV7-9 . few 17 TGTGCCAGCAGTAACCGCAGGGGTGGGGGTATAGATGAGCCCCAGCATTTT CASSNRRGGGIDEPQHF
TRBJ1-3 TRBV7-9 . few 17 TGTGCCAGCAGCTTAGAATTCGGCAGGGCCTTCGAGAACACCATATATTTT CASSLEFGRAFENTIYF
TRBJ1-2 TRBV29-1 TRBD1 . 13 TGCAGCGTTCCCGGACAGGGCATGAATGGCTACACCTTC CSVPGQGMNGYTF
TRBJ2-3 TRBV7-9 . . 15 TGTGCCAGCAGCTTAGATCGGAGTAGCACAGATACGCAGTATTTT CASSLDRSSTDTQYF
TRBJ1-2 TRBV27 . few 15 TGTGCCAGCAGTCCCCCCGGGGGGGCGATATTTGGCTACACCTTC CASSPPGGAIFGYTF
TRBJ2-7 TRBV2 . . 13 TGTGCCAGCAGGGTTTTAGGGGACTACGAGCAGTACTTC CASRVLGDYEQYF
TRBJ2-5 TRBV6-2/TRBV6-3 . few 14 TGTGCCAGCAACATAGCGGCGGGTCTGGAGACCCAGTACTTC CASNIAAGLETQYF
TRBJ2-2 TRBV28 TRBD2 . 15 TGTGCCAGCAGTTTCCGGCGGGGGGGCCCCGGGGAGCTGTTTTTT CASSFRRGGPGELFF
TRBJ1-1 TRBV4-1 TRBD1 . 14 TGCGCCAGCAGCCCGATAGGACAGGAAAATGAAGCTTTCTTT CASSPIGQENEAFF
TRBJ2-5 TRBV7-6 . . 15 TGTGCCAGCAGCTCCCTCGCAGGTGGGGGAGAGACCCAGTACTTC CASSSLAGGGETQYF
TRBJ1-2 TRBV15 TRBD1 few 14 TGTGCCACCAGCAGAGAAGACAGGGTCTATGGCTACACCTTC CATSREDRVYGYTF
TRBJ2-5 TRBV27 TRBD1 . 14 TGTGCCAGCAGTCTACTGGACAGGGGAGAGACCCAGTACTTC CASSLLDRGETQYF
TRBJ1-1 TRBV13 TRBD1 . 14 TGTGCCAGCAGCTTGAACAGGGGGCTAACTGAAGCTTTCTTT CASSLNRGLTEAFF
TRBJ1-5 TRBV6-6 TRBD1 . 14 TGTGCCACCTGGACAGGGGAGTGGAATCAGCCCCAGCATTTT CATWTGEWNQPQHF
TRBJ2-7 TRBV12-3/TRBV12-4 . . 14 TGTGCCAGCAGTATCTCCGCGGCCATCTACGAGCAGTACTTC CASSISAAIYEQYF
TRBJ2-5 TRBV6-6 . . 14 TGTGCCAGCAGTTACTCTCAGACACCGGAGACCCAGTACTTC CASSYSQTPETQYF
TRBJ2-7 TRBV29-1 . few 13 TGCAGCGTGAGGGACGGGGCTCACTACGAGCAGTACTTC CSVRDGAHYEQYF
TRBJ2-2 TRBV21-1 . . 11 TGTGCCAGCCTATGGGGCGGGGAGCTGTTTTTT CASLWGGELFF
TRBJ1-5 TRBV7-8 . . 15 TGTGCCAGCAGCATAACTAGGGGGGACAATCAGCCCCAGCATTTT CASSITRGDNQPQHF
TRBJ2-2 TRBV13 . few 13 TGTGCCAGCAGAAGTGGTGTTGCCGGGGAGCTGTTTTTT CASRSGVAGELFF
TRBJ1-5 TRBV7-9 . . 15 TGTGCCAGCAGCTCTTCCGAGAGCGCCTGGGAGCCCCAGCATTTT CASSSSESAWEPQHF
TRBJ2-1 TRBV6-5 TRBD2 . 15 TGTGCCAGCAGAAAAAGCGGGGGTACCTACAATGAGCAGTTCTTC CASRKSGGTYNEQFF
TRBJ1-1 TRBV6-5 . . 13 TGTGCCAGCAGCAGGGACCCCCGGACTGAAGCTTTCTTT CASSRDPRTEAFF
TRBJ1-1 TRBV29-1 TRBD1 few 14 TGCAGCGTTGAAGAGACAGGGATCAACACTGAAGCTTTCTTT CSVEETGINTEAFF
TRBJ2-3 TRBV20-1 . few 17 TGCAGTGCTAGAGATAGGGCCTCCACAACTAGCACAGATACGCAGTATTTT CSARDRASTTSTDTQYF
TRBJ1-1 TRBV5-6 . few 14 TGTGCCAGCAGCTTGGCCGAGGAGCTCACTGAAGCTTTCTTT CASSLAEELTEAFF
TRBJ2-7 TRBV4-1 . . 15 TGCGCCAGCAGCCAGGAATCAGGAGTCTCCCTCGAGCAGTACTTC CASSQESGVSLEQYF
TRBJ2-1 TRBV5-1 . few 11 TGCGCCAGCAGACTGCACAATGAGCAGTTCTTC CASRLHNEQFF
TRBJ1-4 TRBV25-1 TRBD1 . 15 TGTGCCAGCAGTGAGATAAGGACAGGGGATGAAAAACTGTTTTTT CASSEIRTGDEKLFF
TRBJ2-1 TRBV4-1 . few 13 TGCGCCAGCAGCCTCAAGCTGGGTTATGAGCAGTTCTTC CASSLKLGYEQFF
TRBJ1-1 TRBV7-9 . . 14 TGTGCCAGCAGCCCCCACAGGGCGTACACTGAAGCTTTCTTT CASSPHRAYTEAFF
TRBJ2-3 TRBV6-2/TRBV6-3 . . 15 TGTGCCAGCAGTTACGGGGGGTCTAGCACAGATACGCAGTATTTT CASSYGGSSTDTQYF
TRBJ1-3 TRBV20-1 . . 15 TGCAGTGCTAGAGAGGAGACCCAATCTGGAAACACCATATATTTT CSAREETQSGNTIYF
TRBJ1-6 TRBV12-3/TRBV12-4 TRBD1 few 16 TGTGCCAGCAGTTTCATGCCAGGACAGGCAAATTCACCCCTCCACTTT CASSFMPGQANSPLHF
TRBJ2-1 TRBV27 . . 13 TGTGCCAGCAGTTTATCGCCTTATTATGAGCAGTTCTTC CASSLSPYYEQFF